The 13 T cell receptor beta chains given below trace back to one sample, sequenced in a study of cytomegalovirus exposure and HLA in healthy donors. Measured with immunoSEQ multiplex PCR; TCRdb has only the in-frame clones, and not every one. The sample consists of 200,000 or so clones, more than 80% of them appearing once. Sequenced sample: PBMCs. These receptor sequences come from a young man in good health and CMV-seropositive.

This chain connects TRBV11-3 to TRBJ1-1, with D possibly TRBD1 on 5 matching bases. Deletions cut 3 bases from V and 1 base from J, with 12 bases between. The CDR3 loop spans 15 amino acids. The V gene's germline CDR1 is SGHNT and CDR2 YENEEA. As DNA, the CDR3 is TGTGCCAGCAGCTTTGGAGGGCAGGGGAACACTGAAGCTTTCTTT. Translated: CASSFGGQGNTEAFF. The full variable domain, with the rest looked up from reference TRBV11-3 and TRBJ1-1, is EAGVVQSPRYKIIEKKQPVAFWCNPISGHNTLYWYLQNLGQGPELLIRYENEEAVDDSQLPKDRFSAERLKGVDSTLKIQPAELGDSAVYLCASSFGGQGNTEAFFGQGTRLTVV.

The chain carries TRBV30 and TRBJ1-1; a possible D gene is TRBD1 (5 bases). There are 13 residues in the CDR3. The V end was cut by 4 bases, the J end by 0 bases, with 9 bases between. The germline V gene has CDR1 GTSNPN and CDR2 SVGIG (reference sequence). CDR3: CAWMGRVNTEAFF. The DNA of the CDR3 is TGTGCCTGGATGGGCAGGGTGAACACTGAAGCTTTCTTT.

This clone is a singleton in its sample. This chain connects TRBV5-1 to TRBJ2-3; no clear D. Deletions cut 4 bases from V and 0 bases from J, with 12 bases between. Per germline, CDR1 SGHRS and CDR2 YFSETQ. This CDR3 is 15 amino acids long. CDR3 residues: CASSPPQMSTDTQYF. The CDR3 DNA reads as TGCGCCAGCAGCCCCCCTCAGATGAGCACAGATACGCAGTATTTT.

The chain uses TRBV9 and TRBJ2-2, with 8 bases fitting TRBD2. Germline CDR1 SGDLS, CDR2 YYNGEE. The V segment lost 1 base and the J segment 4 bases; nucleotides outside the gene matches: 3. This CDR3 is built from 15 residues. In DNA, the CDR3 is TGTGCCAGCAGCGTAAGCGGGAGAAGCACCGGGGAGCTGTTTTTT. Residues: CASSVSGRSTGELFF. Full variable domain (missing parts from reference TRBV9 and TRBJ2-2): DSGVTQTPKHLITATGQRVTLRCSPRSGDLSVYWYQQSLDQGLQFLIQYYNGEERAKGNILERFSAQQFPDLHSELNLSSLELGDSALYFCASSVSGRSTGELFFGEGSRLTVL.

CDR3 DNA: TGCAGCGTTCCGGACAGGGCGAGGTATGGCTACACCTTC. It specifies CSVPDRARYGYTF. This chain joins TRBV29-1 and TRBJ1-2, with 8 bases matching TRBD1. With V trimmed by 5 bases and J by 5 bases, 7 bases remained unmatched. Germline assignment: CDR1 SQVTM and CDR2 ANQGSEA. This CDR3 is 13 amino acids long.

This clone has only a few counts. The rearrangement uses TRBV30 and TRBJ1-2, with TRBD1 identical over 11 bases. This CDR3 comprises 12 residues. Germline CDR1 and CDR2: GTSNPN and SVGIG (reference sequence). With 3 bases clipped from V and 6 bases from J, the junction kept 0 bases outside the gene matches. This chain's CDR3 is CAWRDRGHGYTF. The CDR3 nucleotides are TGTGCCTGGAGGGACAGGGGGCATGGCTACACCTTC.

The sample holds one count of this clone. The genes are TRBV28 and TRBJ1-1; D ambiguous. Per the germline V gene, CDR1 is MDHEN and CDR2 is SYDVKM. This CDR3 is built from 14 residues. The V end lost 6 bases, the J end lost 5 bases, and 16 bases lay between the germline ends. For the CDR3, the DNA is TGTGCCAGCAGAGCCGACTGGAGCGGAACTGAAGCTTTCTTT. Translated: CASRADWSGTEAFF.

The gene calls are TRBV7-2 and TRBJ2-7; no definite D call. Germline V gene sequence: CDR1 SGHTA, CDR2 FQGNSA. This CDR3 is 14 amino acids long. V shed 4 bases and J shed 6 bases, with 16 bases lying between them. CDR3 sequence reads: CASSSTGRVGEQYF. The CDR3 coding sequence is TGTGCCAGCAGCTCCACCGGTCGGGTGGGCGAGCAGTACTTC.

This clone is a singleton in its sample. The rearrangement uses TRBV27 and TRBJ2-2; TRBD2 might be the D (5 bases). Germline V gene lookup returns CDR1 MNHEY and CDR2 SMNVEV (reference sequence). V lost 7 bases to trimming and J lost 6 bases, with 18 bases between them. CDR3 length: 15 amino acids. The CDR3 nucleotides are TGTGCCAGCACCCGCCCCGGGGAGCGCCCCGGGGAGCTGTTTTTT. This gives the protein CASTRPGERPGELFF.

This clone showed up just once. J is TRBJ2-2 and V is TRBV7-9, with a tentative D call TRBD1 (6 bases). This CDR3 comprises 16 residues. The V gene lost 5 bases and the J gene lost 6 bases, with 19 bases spanning the gap. CDR1 SEHNR and CDR2 FQNEAQ come from the germline V gene (reference sequence). Written as DNA, the CDR3 is TGTGCCAGCAGCGCCCTCGAACTCAGGGGCTCCGGGGAGCTGTTTTTT. Translated: CASSALELRGSGELFF.

The chain couples TRBV9 to TRBJ2-5; D might be TRBD2 (6 bases). Trimming left V 1 base short and J 1 base short, with 11 bases between. From germline, CDR1 is SGDLS and CDR2 YYNGEE. The CDR3 is 15 amino acids. The CDR3 here is CASSVQAGTQETQYF. The CDR3 DNA is TGTGCCAGCAGCGTACAGGCGGGAACCCAAGAGACCCAGTACTTC.

J is TRBJ2-5 and V is TRBV27; 7 positions match TRBD1. Germline CDR1 reads MNHEY; CDR2 reads SMNVEV (reference sequence). With 6 bases clipped from V and 1 base from J, the junction kept 11 bases outside the gene matches. The CDR3 loop spans 16 amino acids. The CDR3 loop is CASSLEPRGRQETQYF. The CDR3 DNA sequence: TGTGCCAGCAGCCTCGAACCTAGGGGGCGCCAAGAGACCCAGTACTTC.

This clone was detected only once. This chain joins TRBV19 and TRBJ1-2; D is undetermined. The ends were cut back, 6 bases at V and 8 bases at J, with 16 bases in the middle. This CDR3 has 13 residues. Germline CDR1 is LNHDA and CDR2 is SQIVND (reference sequence). The DNA of the CDR3 is TGTGCCAGTAGCGCAGGTTACGTGAACGGCTACACCTTC. This gives the protein CASSAGYVNGYTF.